Listed below are T cell receptor beta chains from one sample, sequenced in a study of siplizumab effects on memory and regulatory T cells. The assay was immunoSEQ multiplex PCR, and TCRdb's table has in-frame clones only and misses some. The sample includes about 87,000 clones, about nine tenths seen only once; the top ten take roughly 1.4%. Material: Tregs sorted from blood. These receptors all come from a human donor in good health. CDR3s include the opening cysteine and the closing phenylalanine or tryptophan. Each record gives: V gene, J gene, clone size, D gene, CDR3 DNA, CDR3 protein. D genes are given only for firm matches. The size entry is marked missing in some rows and otherwise reads once, few, many or a size class.

TRBV7-2	TRBJ2-7	-	-	TGTGCCAGCAGCTTAGTAGGGGGGACTACGGGCTACGAGCAGTACTTC	CASSLVGGTTGYEQYF
TRBV6-6	TRBJ2-2	-	-	TGTGCCAGCAGTCGGCGGTCCGGGGAGCTGTTTTTT	CASSRRSGELFF
TRBV5-4	TRBJ2-5	-	TRBD2	TGTGCCAGCAGCTTGGCCTCGGGGGGGAGTGAGACCCAGTACTTC	CASSLASGGSETQYF
TRBV5-1	TRBJ1-1	-	-	TGCGCCAGCAGCTTCAGGTGGAACACTGAAGCTTTCTTT	CASSFRWNTEAFF
TRBV7-7	TRBJ2-1	-	TRBD1	TGTGCCAGCAGCCCCGGCCCGGGACAGGGGAATGAGCAGTTCTTC	CASSPGPGQGNEQFF
TRBV2	TRBJ1-2	-	-	TGTGCCAGCAGTGACGAAGGGAACTATGGCTACACCTTC	CASSDEGNYGYTF
TRBV25-1	TRBJ2-2	-	TRBD2	TGTGCCAGCAGTGATGTCAGCGGGGGGGCGACCGGGGAGCTGTTTTTT	CASSDVSGGATGELFF
TRBV6-5	TRBJ1-2	once	-	TGTGCCAGCAGGGCTGACAGTTTCTATGGCTACACCTTC	CASRADSFYGYTF
TRBV19	TRBJ1-1	-	TRBD1	TGTGCCAGTAGTTATGGAGGGGGCGCATACACTGAAGCTTTCTTT	CASSYGGGAYTEAFF
TRBV5-4	TRBJ2-1	-	TRBD2	TGTGCCAGCAGCGGGGGACTAGCGGGGACCTACAGTGAGCAGTTCTTC	CASSGGLAGTYSEQFF
TRBV6-6	TRBJ2-7	-	TRBD1	TGTGCCAGCAGTTACAGGACAGGGGGCATCTACGAGCAGTACTTC	CASSYRTGGIYEQYF
TRBV7-7	TRBJ2-5	-	-	TGTGCCAGCAGCTTAGGACCCGTTCGGGAGACCCAGTACTTC	CASSLGPVRETQYF
TRBV28	TRBJ1-2	-	-	TGTGCCACCGCCCCAGGGTTCTATGGCTACACCTTC	CATAPGFYGYTF
TRBV5-1	TRBJ2-1	-	-	TGCGCCAGCAGCTCGCAATTCGGGACATCTGATGAGCAGTTCTTC	CASSSQFGTSDEQFF
TRBV10-1	TRBJ1-4	-	-	TGCGCCACCCCAGATGGGGTAAAAAGTGAAAAACTGTTTTTT	CATPDGVKSEKLFF
TRBV18	TRBJ2-1	-	TRBD1	TGTGCCAGCTCACCACCAGGCAGGGGGCTGGGCAATGAGCAGTTCTTC	CASSPPGRGLGNEQFF
TRBV7-9	TRBJ1-2	-	-	TGTGCCAGCAGCTTAGTTCATGGCTACACCTTC	CASSLVHGYTF
TRBV9	TRBJ1-4	few	-	TGTGCCAGCAGCTTAACAGGGTACGAAAAACTGTTTTTT	CASSLTGYEKLFF
TRBV19	TRBJ2-3	-	-	TGTGCCAGTAGTCCACCTAGGAGGGATACGCAGTATTTT	CASSPPRRDTQYF
TRBV7-2	TRBJ2-3	once	-	TGTGCCAGCAGCTTAGCCGGGACGATCAGCACAGATACGCAGTATTTT	CASSLAGTISTDTQYF
TRBV28	TRBJ1-1	-	-	TGTGCCAGCAAGCGGGGGGGTCGAGGCAACACTGAAGCTTTCTTT	CASKRGGRGNTEAFF
TRBV7-8	TRBJ1-2	-	-	TGTGCCAGCAGCCCCGGACATTACTATGGCTACACCTTC	CASSPGHYYGYTF
TRBV6-5	TRBJ1-2	-	-	TGTGCCAGCAGAACCACGGGGGAGGGGTATGGCTACACCTTC	CASRTTGEGYGYTF
TRBV19	TRBJ1-5	once	-	TGTGCCAGTAGTATAGGAGGAAGCAATCAGCCCCAGCATTTT	CASSIGGSNQPQHF
TRBV5-4	TRBJ2-5	-	-	TGTGCCAGCAGCTATGGGACCCCTCAAGAGACCCAGTACTTC	CASSYGTPQETQYF
TRBV7-9	TRBJ1-5	-	-	TGTGCCAGCAGCTTAGGAGGGACGGGCAATCAGCCCCAGCATTTT	CASSLGGTGNQPQHF
TRBV4-1	TRBJ1-6	-	-	TGCGCCAGCAGCCAAGAGCCGGGAAGATGGTCACCCCTCCACTTT	CASSQEPGRWSPLHF
TRBV7-8	TRBJ2-7	-	TRBD1	TGTGCCAGCAGCTTGGCGACAGGGTATAACGAGCAGTACTTC	CASSLATGYNEQYF
TRBV5-4	TRBJ2-1	-	-	TGTGCCAGCAGCTTGGTCAGCTACAATGAGCAGTTCTTC	CASSLVSYNEQFF
TRBV19	TRBJ2-4	few	-	TGTGCCAGTAGTATACAGGGGCGAGAAAACATTCAGTACTTC	CASSIQGRENIQYF
TRBV6-5	TRBJ1-2	once	-	TGTGCCAGCAGCCAAACATGGGGTTATGGCTACACCTTC	CASSQTWGYGYTF
TRBV5-4	TRBJ1-6	-	-	TGTGCCAGCAGCTCGGGGGGTTTCTGGGGGGGTTCACCCCTCCACTTT	CASSSGGFWGGSPLHF
TRBV7-9	TRBJ2-4	-	-	TGTGCCAGCAGCTTAGCTCTAGCCAAAAACATTCAGTACTTC	CASSLALAKNIQYF
TRBV5-5	TRBJ1-1	few	TRBD1	TGTGCCAGCAGCTTCCTCCGACAGGGGCCCTGGAACACTGAAGCTTTCTTT	CASSFLRQGPWNTEAFF
TRBV10-3	TRBJ1-1	-	TRBD1	TGTGCCACTGGACAGGGGGCTATGAACACTGAAGCTTTCTTT	CATGQGAMNTEAFF
TRBV30	TRBJ2-7	-	TRBD1	TGTGCCTGGAGTACCTTGGGGACAGGGGAATACGAGCAGTACTTC	CAWSTLGTGEYEQYF
TRBV2	TRBJ2-2	-	-	TGTGCCAGCAGTGAAAAGGGAGTAGGTGGCCCCAACACCGGGGAGCTGTTTTTT	CASSEKGVGGPNTGELFF
TRBV5-6	TRBJ2-7	-	-	TGTGCCAGCAGCCTTGCCGGCCGCTACGAGCAGTACTTC	CASSLAGRYEQYF
TRBV11-1	TRBJ2-5	-	TRBD1	TGTGCCAGCAGCCTGGACAGGGCGGGGGAGACCCAGTACTTC	CASSLDRAGETQYF
TRBV11-2	TRBJ2-2	-	-	TGTGCCAGCAGCCGCTTGTCCGGGGAGCTGTTTTTT	CASSRLSGELFF
TRBV20-1	TRBJ2-3	-	-	TGCAGTGCTTCGTTGGATACGCAGTATTTT	CSASLDTQYF
TRBV2	TRBJ2-5	-	TRBD2	TGTGCCAGCAAGACGGGAGGACTAGCGGGGGAGACCCAGTACTTC	CASKTGGLAGETQYF
TRBV19	TRBJ1-2	-	-	TGTGCCAGTGGGACAAACTATGGCTACACCTTC	CASGTNYGYTF